Listed here is a single TCR beta chain. Its matching antigen is unknown. Only in-frame clones appear in the TCRdb table, and some are missing; sequencing was by immunoSEQ multiplex PCR. The table includes 70,000 or so clones, about nine tenths detected once. This record comes from a study of OX40 agonist ivuxolimab in advanced cancers. Study summary: Treatment of patients was with ivuxolimab, an agonistic anti-OX40 (CD134) antibody. Dose-escalation cases comprised hepatocellular carcinoma, melanoma, renal cell or head and neck cancer. The dose-escalation cohort was around 83% male, with a mean age of around 54 years, ranging about 23 to 90.

General study points: More expanded clones were found, on average, in CD8+ than in CD4+ T cells.

V was shortened by 5 bases and J by 3 bases, with 10 bases between the two germline ends. Germline values: CDR1 SEHNR, CDR2 FQNEAQ (reference sequence). The CDR3 extends over 13 amino acids. The source is an adult with an advanced solid tumor such as melanoma, head and neck, liver or kidney cancer. This rearrangement joins TRBV7-9 to TRBJ1-1; D is perhaps TRBD1 (5 bases). This sample comprised CD4+ or CD8+ T cells sorted from blood, obtained in a trial of the OX40 agonist ivuxolimab. The CDR3 loop is CASSPTVDTEAFF. In nucleotides, the CDR3 is TGTGCCAGCAGCCCGACAGTAGACACTGAAGCTTTCTTT. Full variable domain (outside the CDR3, taken from reference TRBV7-9 and TRBJ1-1): DTGVSQNPRHKITKRGQNVTFRCDPISEHNRLYWYRQTLGQGPEFLTYFQNEAQLEKSRLLSDRFSAERPKGSFSTLEIQRTEQGDSAMYLCASSPTVDTEAFFGQGTRLTVV.